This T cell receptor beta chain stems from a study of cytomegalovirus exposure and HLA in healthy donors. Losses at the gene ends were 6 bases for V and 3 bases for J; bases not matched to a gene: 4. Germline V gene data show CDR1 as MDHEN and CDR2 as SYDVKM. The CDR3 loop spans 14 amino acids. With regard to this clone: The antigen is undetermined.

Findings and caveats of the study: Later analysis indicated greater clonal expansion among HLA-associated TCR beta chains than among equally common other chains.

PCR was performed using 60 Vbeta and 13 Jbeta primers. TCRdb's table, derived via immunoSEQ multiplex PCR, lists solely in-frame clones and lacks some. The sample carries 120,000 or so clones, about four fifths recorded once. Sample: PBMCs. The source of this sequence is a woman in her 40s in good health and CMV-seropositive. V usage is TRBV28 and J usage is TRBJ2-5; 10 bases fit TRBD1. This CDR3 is CASRGTGEEETQYF. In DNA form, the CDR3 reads TGTGCCAGCAGGGGGACAGGGGAGGAAGAGACCCAGTACTTC.